This entry is about one T cell receptor beta chain. The antigen is unknown. This entry belongs to a study of T cells expressing NK-cell markers. Reprocessing the 5' RACE reads, TCRdb reports a single entry for every CDR3 protein and omits DNA. The repertoire table contains about 160,000 distinct CDR3 sequences. Whole-study results and caveats: HCMV specificity of the expanded NKG2C+ T cell clones stayed unclear. The CD3+CD56-NKG2C+ fraction of a handful of donors was also led by these clonotypes. Dominant NKG2C+ clonotypes made up roughly 1.0-7.5% of CD8+ T cells in roughly six donors.

Looked up from germline, CDR1 is SGHAT and CDR2 is FQNNGV. CDR3 length: 16 amino acids. This clonotype was sampled from a woman aged 18-70 years in good health. The chain links TRBV11-2 to TRBJ2-5; TCRdb calls TRBD1, which cannot be checked without DNA. Sequencing input: blood T cells: a sorted CD56 or NKG2C T cell subset, CD4+ or CD8+ T cells, or bulk PBMC T cells (not recorded which). This chain's CDR3 is CASSSNRGGAQETQYF.